The TCR beta chain under discussion was sequenced for a study of T cells after posttransplantation cyclophosphamide. Overall study findings and caveats: Tissue-infiltrating T cells from skin or gut overlapped little with blood T cells.

Cells defined as naive were viable CD3+CD4+ or CD3+CD8+ and CCR7+CD45RA+CD45RO-CD95-CD27+CD28+. On the day of bone marrow donation, the related graft donor provided peripheral blood. With regard to this clone: The antigen is undetermined.

The repertoire was sequenced with immunoSEQ multiplex PCR; TCRdb's copy has only in-frame clones and lacks some. Of roughly 32,000 clones in the sample, around nine tenths were seen once. Trimming took 6 bases from V and 0 from J, leaving 13 bases between them. This CDR3 is 15 amino acids long. Germline lookup yields CDR1 SEHNR and CDR2 FQNEAQ (reference sequence). The chain recombines TRBV7-9 with TRBJ2-3, with D perhaps matching TRBD1 (5 bases). The sequence was collected from a woman aged 60-70 years in good health, CMV-negative, and a related stem cell transplant donor. Sequencing was done on a sample of naive CD4+ T cells sorted from PBMCs. The CDR3 spells CASSRQSTSTDTQYF. The CDR3 DNA is TGTGCCAGCAGTCGACAGTCGACTAGCACAGATACGCAGTATTTT. The full variable domain, with the rest looked up from reference TRBV7-9 and TRBJ2-3, is DTGVSQNPRHKITKRGQNVTFRCDPISEHNRLYWYRQTLGQGPEFLTYFQNEAQLEKSRLLSDRFSAERPKGSFSTLEIQRTEQGDSAMYLCASSRQSTSTDTQYFGPGTRLTVL.